The clone carrying this T cell receptor beta chain was observed many times. CDR1 SGHDN and CDR2 FVKESK come from the germline V gene. This CDR3 contains 14 residues. The V and J ends lost 5 bases and 3 bases respectively, with 11 bases between them. The library protocol tagged individual cDNA molecules with unique molecular identifiers. Each CDR3 protein gets one entry after TCRdb re-called the 5' RACE reads with MiXCR. The table has approximately 37,000 distinct CDR3 sequences, 5% to 6.5% seen once; the top ten hold about 6.1%. This entry is derived from a study of early T cells in non-severe SARS-CoV-2 infection.

This specimen was whole blood, taken at baseline. The TCR was taken from an adult who was a healthcare worker with PCR-confirmed SARS-CoV-2 infection or an uninfected control (not recorded which). The chain uses TRBV14 and TRBJ1-5; D not certain. As DNA, the CDR3 is TGTGCCAGCAGCAGGGAGCTCCACAATCAGCCCCAGCATTTT. The encoded protein is CASSRELHNQPQHF.